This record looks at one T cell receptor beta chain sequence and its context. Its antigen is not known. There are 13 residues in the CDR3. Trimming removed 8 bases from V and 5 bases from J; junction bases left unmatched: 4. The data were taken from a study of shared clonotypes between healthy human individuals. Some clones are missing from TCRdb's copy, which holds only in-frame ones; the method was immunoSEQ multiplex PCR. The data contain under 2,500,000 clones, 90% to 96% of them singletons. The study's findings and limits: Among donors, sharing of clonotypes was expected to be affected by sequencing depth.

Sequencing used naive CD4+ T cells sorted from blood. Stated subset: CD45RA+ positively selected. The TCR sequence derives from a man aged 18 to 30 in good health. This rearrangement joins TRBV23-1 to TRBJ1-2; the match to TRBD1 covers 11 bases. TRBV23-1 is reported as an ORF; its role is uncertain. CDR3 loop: CASWTGGRYGYTF. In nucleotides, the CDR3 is TGCGCCAGCTGGACAGGGGGCAGGTATGGCTACACCTTC.